This T cell receptor beta chain appears in the sequencing data of a study of PD-L1 blockade in urothelial cancer. Study information: Male sex and bladder-origin urothelial cancer were recorded for about 85% of the roughly 30 patients.

The CDR3 extends over 17 amino acids. Germline values: CDR1 MGHRA, CDR2 YSYEKL. The V end was cut by 0 bases, the J end by 3 bases, with 15 bases between. A spike-in of synthetic TCR analog templates was added to each PCR. Assay used: immunoSEQ multiplex PCR; TCRdb lists only in-frame clones, some missing. The repertoire holds around 21,000 clones, with over 75% as singletons. Time point in this sample: peripheral blood 6 weeks after treatment start. The clonotype comes from a man aged 50-59 years with urothelial cancer. This material consisted of PBMCs, taken around atezolizumab (anti-PD-L1) treatment. The V and J genes are TRBV4-1 and TRBJ2-1, with D possibly being TRBD1 (5 bases). The CDR3 nucleotides are TGCGCCAGCAGCCAAGATCTCGCCCGCGACAGCTACAATGAGCAGTTCTTC. Protein: CASSQDLARDSYNEQFF.